This is a list of T cell receptor beta chains from one sample in a study of OX40 agonist ivuxolimab in advanced cancers. The protocol was immunoSEQ multiplex PCR, while the TCRdb copy is restricted to in-frame clones and leaves out a portion. The repertoire holds 55,000 to 70,000 clones, with around 78% as singletons. This specimen was CD4+ or CD8+ T cells sorted from blood, taken in a trial of the OX40 agonist ivuxolimab. These receptors all come from an adult with an advanced solid tumor such as melanoma, head and neck, liver or kidney cancer. Each CDR3 is given with its conserved first and last residue. D genes are given only for firm matches. Clone size appears in some rows only: once, few, many, or a class for an expanded clone.

d_call: TRBD1
j_call: TRBJ1-4
clone_size: -
v_call: TRBV28
cdr3_aa: CASSFPGQKNEKLFF
cdr3_nt: TGTGCCAGCAGTTTCCCGGGACAGAAAAATGAAAAACTGTTTTTT

d_call: -
j_call: TRBJ2-6
clone_size: once
v_call: TRBV11-2
cdr3_aa: CASSSWGLSSGANVLTF
cdr3_nt: TGTGCCAGCAGCTCATGGGGGCTCAGCTCTGGGGCCAACGTCCTGACTTTC

d_call: TRBD2
j_call: TRBJ2-1
clone_size: -
v_call: TRBV9
cdr3_aa: CASSVAGGSREQFF
cdr3_nt: TGTGCCAGCAGCGTAGCGGGGGGGTCGAGGGAGCAGTTCTTC

d_call: -
j_call: TRBJ2-7
clone_size: -
v_call: TRBV6-1
cdr3_aa: CASTTPGLREQYF
cdr3_nt: TGTGCCAGCACTACTCCGGGGTTGAGGGAGCAGTACTTC

d_call: -
j_call: TRBJ1-4
clone_size: -
v_call: TRBV19
cdr3_aa: CASSPYRVFNEKLFF
cdr3_nt: TGTGCCAGTAGTCCTTACAGGGTGTTTAATGAAAAACTGTTTTTT

d_call: -
j_call: TRBJ1-1
clone_size: -
v_call: TRBV19
cdr3_aa: CASKGNRVDTEAFF
cdr3_nt: TGTGCCAGTAAAGGAAACAGGGTTGACACTGAAGCTTTCTTT

d_call: -
j_call: TRBJ1-5
clone_size: -
v_call: TRBV5-1
cdr3_aa: CASSLMPEGNQPQHF
cdr3_nt: TGCGCCAGCAGCTTGATGCCCGAGGGAAATCAGCCCCAGCATTTT

d_call: TRBD2
j_call: TRBJ2-7
clone_size: once
v_call: TRBV14
cdr3_aa: CASGRKAGGIYEQYF
cdr3_nt: TGTGCCAGCGGACGGAAAGCGGGGGGCATCTACGAGCAGTACTTC

d_call: TRBD2
j_call: TRBJ2-1
clone_size: -
v_call: TRBV18
cdr3_aa: CASSPRDYLNEQFF
cdr3_nt: TGTGCCAGCTCACCCCGGGACTACCTCAATGAGCAGTTCTTC

d_call: -
j_call: TRBJ1-3
clone_size: -
v_call: TRBV4-3
cdr3_aa: CASSQDALSSGNTIYF
cdr3_nt: TGCGCCAGCAGCCAAGACGCCTTGAGCTCTGGAAACACCATATATTTT

d_call: -
j_call: TRBJ2-3
clone_size: few
v_call: TRBV7-2
cdr3_aa: CASSLGGGGTDTQYF
cdr3_nt: TGTGCCAGCAGCTTAGGCGGGGGCGGCACAGATACGCAGTATTTT

d_call: TRBD1
j_call: TRBJ2-6
clone_size: -
v_call: TRBV18
cdr3_aa: CASSHSTGILPRSGANVLTF
cdr3_nt: TGTGCCAGCTCCCATTCGACAGGGATCCTTCCGAGATCTGGGGCCAACGTCCTGACTTTC

d_call: -
j_call: TRBJ2-3
clone_size: -
v_call: TRBV7-6
cdr3_aa: CASSLVENTQYF
cdr3_nt: TGTGCCAGCAGCTTAGTGGAAAATACGCAGTATTTT

d_call: -
j_call: TRBJ2-2
clone_size: -
v_call: TRBV5-1
cdr3_aa: CASSLMGGLNTGELFF
cdr3_nt: TGCGCCAGCAGCTTGATGGGGGGACTGAACACCGGGGAGCTGTTTTTT

d_call: TRBD1
j_call: TRBJ1-2
clone_size: -
v_call: TRBV6-5
cdr3_aa: CASRRGQGVYGYTF
cdr3_nt: TGTGCCAGCAGGAGAGGACAGGGGGTCTATGGCTACACCTTC

d_call: -
j_call: TRBJ2-1
clone_size: -
v_call: TRBV19
cdr3_aa: CASSISPTRAEGEQFF
cdr3_nt: TGTGCCAGTAGTATATCCCCGACGCGGGCTGAGGGTGAGCAGTTCTTC

d_call: -
j_call: TRBJ2-5
clone_size: -
v_call: TRBV30
cdr3_aa: CAWSVDRLGGETQYF
cdr3_nt: TGTGCCTGGAGTGTTGACAGGCTGGGGGGGGAGACCCAGTACTTC

d_call: TRBD2
j_call: TRBJ2-3
clone_size: -
v_call: TRBV7-2
cdr3_aa: CASSLDRSGGGVGRTQYF
cdr3_nt: TGTGCCAGCAGCTTAGACCGTAGCGGGGGGGGTGTTGGCCGCACGCAGTATTTT

d_call: -
j_call: TRBJ2-7
clone_size: -
v_call: TRBV6-5
cdr3_aa: CASRTRLDSVYEQYF
cdr3_nt: TGTGCCAGCAGGACACGACTGGACAGTGTATACGAGCAGTACTTC

d_call: -
j_call: TRBJ1-3
clone_size: once
v_call: TRBV19
cdr3_aa: CASSGQAAHGNTIYF
cdr3_nt: TGTGCCAGTAGTGGGCAAGCGGCTCACGGAAACACCATATATTTT

d_call: TRBD2
j_call: TRBJ2-1
clone_size: once
v_call: TRBV7-2
cdr3_aa: CASSLGRGLEQFF
cdr3_nt: TGTGCCAGCAGCTTAGGTCGGGGACTAGAGCAGTTCTTC

d_call: -
j_call: TRBJ2-4
clone_size: -
v_call: TRBV15
cdr3_aa: CATSRDLTGTEYF
cdr3_nt: TGTGCCACCAGCAGAGATCTGACCGGCACGGAGTACTTC

d_call: TRBD1
j_call: TRBJ2-6
clone_size: few
v_call: TRBV6-1
cdr3_aa: CASRPGDRDNVLTF
cdr3_nt: TGTGCCAGCAGGCCTGGGGACAGGGATAACGTCCTGACTTTC

d_call: -
j_call: TRBJ2-3
clone_size: -
v_call: TRBV9
cdr3_aa: CASSQGHGGTDTQYF
cdr3_nt: TGTGCCAGCAGCCAGGGCCACGGGGGCACAGATACGCAGTATTTT

d_call: TRBD1
j_call: TRBJ1-6
clone_size: -
v_call: TRBV5-4
cdr3_aa: CASSGTGKGNSPLHF
cdr3_nt: TGTGCCAGCAGCGGGACAGGGAAGGGTAATTCACCCCTCCACTTT

d_call: TRBD1
j_call: TRBJ1-6
clone_size: -
v_call: TRBV28
cdr3_aa: CASSSPDRGNSPLHF
cdr3_nt: TGTGCCAGCAGTTCCCCGGACAGGGGAAATTCACCCCTCCACTTT

d_call: -
j_call: TRBJ1-2
clone_size: few
v_call: TRBV6-1
cdr3_aa: CASQSGEGYGYTF
cdr3_nt: TGTGCCAGCCAGTCGGGGGAAGGGTATGGCTACACCTTC

d_call: TRBD1
j_call: TRBJ2-7
clone_size: -
v_call: TRBV6-5
cdr3_aa: CASSPRTGRFGEQYF
cdr3_nt: TGTGCCAGCAGTCCACGGACAGGGCGGTTCGGCGAGCAGTACTTC

d_call: -
j_call: TRBJ1-5
clone_size: -
v_call: TRBV6-5
cdr3_aa: CAYDLGGLNQPQHF
cdr3_nt: TGTGCCTACGATCTGGGCGGTTTAAATCAGCCCCAGCATTTT

d_call: -
j_call: TRBJ2-5
clone_size: -
v_call: TRBV7-2
cdr3_aa: CASSLQGETQYF
cdr3_nt: TGTGCCAGCAGCTTGCAGGGGGAGACCCAGTACTTC